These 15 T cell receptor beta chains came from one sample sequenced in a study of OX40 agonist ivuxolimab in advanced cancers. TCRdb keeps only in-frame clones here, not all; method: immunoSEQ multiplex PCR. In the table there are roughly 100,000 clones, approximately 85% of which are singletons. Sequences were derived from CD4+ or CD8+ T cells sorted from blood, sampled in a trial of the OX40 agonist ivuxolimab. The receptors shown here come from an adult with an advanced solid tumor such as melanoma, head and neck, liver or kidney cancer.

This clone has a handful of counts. The CDR3 bases are TGTGCCAGCAGGTTCCCACAGGGTAACGAGCAGTACTTC. It is translated as CASRFPQGNEQYF. The chain links TRBV28 to TRBJ2-7, with D tentatively TRBD1 (6 bases). Trimming stripped 6 bases from V and 5 bases from J, with 14 bases between. This CDR3 has 13 amino acids. Looked up from germline, CDR1 is MDHEN and CDR2 is SYDVKM.

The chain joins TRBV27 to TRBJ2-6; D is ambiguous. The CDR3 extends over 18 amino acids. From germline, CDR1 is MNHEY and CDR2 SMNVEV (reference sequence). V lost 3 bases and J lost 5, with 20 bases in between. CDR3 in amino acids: CASSLRYWLQSRANVLTF. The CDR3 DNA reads TGTGCCAGCAGTTTGCGCTACTGGCTACAAAGTCGGGCCAACGTCCTGACTTTC. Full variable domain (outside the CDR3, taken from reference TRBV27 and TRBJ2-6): EAQVTQNPRYLITVTGKKLTVTCSQNMNHEYMSWYRQDPGLGLRQIYYSMNVEVTDKGDVPEGYKVSRKEKRNFPLILESPSPNQTSLYFCASSLRYWLQSRANVLTFGAGSRLTVL.

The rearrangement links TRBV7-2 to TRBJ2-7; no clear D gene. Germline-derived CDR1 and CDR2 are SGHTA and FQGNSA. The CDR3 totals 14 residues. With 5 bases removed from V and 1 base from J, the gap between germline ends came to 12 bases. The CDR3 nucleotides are TGTGCCAGCAGCCCGGTGCTCCTATCCTACGAGCAGTACTTC. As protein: CASSPVLLSYEQYF. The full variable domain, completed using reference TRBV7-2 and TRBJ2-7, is GAGVSQSPSNKVTEKGKDVELRCDPISGHTALYWYRQSLGQGLEFLIYFQGNSAPDKSGLPSDRFSAERTGGSVSTLTIQRTQQEDSAVYLCASSPVLLSYEQYFGPGTRLTVT.

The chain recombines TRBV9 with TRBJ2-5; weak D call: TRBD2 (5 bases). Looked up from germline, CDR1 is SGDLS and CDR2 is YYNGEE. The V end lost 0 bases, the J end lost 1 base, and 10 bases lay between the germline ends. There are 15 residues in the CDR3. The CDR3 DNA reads TGTGCCAGCAGCGTAGCCGGCGGGTTCCAAGAGACCCAGTACTTC. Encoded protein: CASSVAGGFQETQYF. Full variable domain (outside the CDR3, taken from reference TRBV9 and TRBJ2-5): DSGVTQTPKHLITATGQRVTLRCSPRSGDLSVYWYQQSLDQGLQFLIQYYNGEERAKGNILERFSAQQFPDLHSELNLSSLELGDSALYFCASSVAGGFQETQYFGPGTRLLVL.

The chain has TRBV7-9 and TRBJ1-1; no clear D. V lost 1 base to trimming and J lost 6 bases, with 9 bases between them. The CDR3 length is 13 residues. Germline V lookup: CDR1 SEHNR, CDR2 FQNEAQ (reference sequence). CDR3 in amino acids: CASSLERVSEAFF. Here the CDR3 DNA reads TGTGCCAGCAGCTTAGAAAGGGTATCTGAAGCTTTCTTT.

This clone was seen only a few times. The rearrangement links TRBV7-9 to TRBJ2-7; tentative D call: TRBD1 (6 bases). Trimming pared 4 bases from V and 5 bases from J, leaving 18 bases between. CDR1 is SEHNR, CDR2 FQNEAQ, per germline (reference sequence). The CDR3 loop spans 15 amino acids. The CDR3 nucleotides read TGTGCCAGCAGCTCGACACAACGGGACATCGACGAGCAGTACTTC. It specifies CASSSTQRDIDEQYF.

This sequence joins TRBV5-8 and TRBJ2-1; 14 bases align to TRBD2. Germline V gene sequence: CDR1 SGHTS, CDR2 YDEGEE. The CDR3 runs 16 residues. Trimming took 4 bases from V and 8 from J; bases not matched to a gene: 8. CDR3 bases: TGTGCCAGCAGCCTTGGGACTAGCGGGAGTTTAGATGAGCAGTTCTTC. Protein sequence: CASSLGTSGSLDEQFF.

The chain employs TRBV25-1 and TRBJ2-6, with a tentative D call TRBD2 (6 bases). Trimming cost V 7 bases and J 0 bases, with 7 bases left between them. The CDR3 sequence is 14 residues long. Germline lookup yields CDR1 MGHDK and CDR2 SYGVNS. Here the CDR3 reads CASTGDSGANVLTF. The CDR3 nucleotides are TGTGCCAGCACGGGGGACTCTGGGGCCAACGTCCTGACTTTC.

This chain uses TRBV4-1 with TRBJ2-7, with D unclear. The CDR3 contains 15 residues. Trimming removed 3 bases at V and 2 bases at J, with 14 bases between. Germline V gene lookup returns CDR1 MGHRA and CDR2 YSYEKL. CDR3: CASSHPQTGAYEQYF. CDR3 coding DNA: TGCGCCAGCAGCCATCCCCAAACCGGAGCCTACGAGCAGTACTTC.

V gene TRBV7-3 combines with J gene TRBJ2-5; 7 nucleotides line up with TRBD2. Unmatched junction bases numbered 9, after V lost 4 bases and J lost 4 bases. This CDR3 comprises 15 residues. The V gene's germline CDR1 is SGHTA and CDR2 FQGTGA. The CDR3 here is CASSSTFGRIETQYF. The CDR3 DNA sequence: TGTGCCAGCAGCTCTACCTTCGGGAGGATAGAGACCCAGTACTTC.

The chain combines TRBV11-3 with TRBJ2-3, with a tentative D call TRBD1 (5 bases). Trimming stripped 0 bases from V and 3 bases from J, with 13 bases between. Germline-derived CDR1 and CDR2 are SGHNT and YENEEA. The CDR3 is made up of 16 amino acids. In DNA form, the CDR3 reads TGTGCCAGCAGCTTAGAGATGGGGCGTTTGACAGATACGCAGTATTTT. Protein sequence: CASSLEMGRLTDTQYF.

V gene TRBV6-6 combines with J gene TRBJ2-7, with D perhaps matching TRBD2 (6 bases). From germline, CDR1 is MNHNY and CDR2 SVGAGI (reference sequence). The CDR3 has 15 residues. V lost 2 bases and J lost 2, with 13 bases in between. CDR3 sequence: CASSYPSSGTYEQYF. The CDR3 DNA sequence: TGTGCCAGCAGTTACCCTAGTAGCGGAACCTACGAGCAGTACTTC.

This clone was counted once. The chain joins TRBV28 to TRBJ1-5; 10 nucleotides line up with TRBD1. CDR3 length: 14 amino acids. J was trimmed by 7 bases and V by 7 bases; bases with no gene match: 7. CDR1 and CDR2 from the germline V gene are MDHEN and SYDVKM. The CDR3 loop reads CASKGGTGDQPQHF. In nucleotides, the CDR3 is TGTGCCAGCAAGGGTGGGACAGGGGACCAGCCCCAGCATTTT.

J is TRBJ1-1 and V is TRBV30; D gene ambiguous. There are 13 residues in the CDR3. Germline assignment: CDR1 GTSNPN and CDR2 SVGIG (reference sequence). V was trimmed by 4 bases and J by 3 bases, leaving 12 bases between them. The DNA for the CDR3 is TGTGCCTGGACCCGGGTAGGGTACACTGAAGCTTTCTTT. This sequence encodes CAWTRVGYTEAFF.

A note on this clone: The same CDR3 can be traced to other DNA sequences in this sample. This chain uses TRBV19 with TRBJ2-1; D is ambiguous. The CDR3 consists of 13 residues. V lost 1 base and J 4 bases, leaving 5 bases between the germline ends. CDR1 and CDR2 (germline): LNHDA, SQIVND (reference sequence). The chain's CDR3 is CASSIGRYNEQFF. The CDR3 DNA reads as TGTGCCAGTAGTATAGGGCGGTACAATGAGCAGTTCTTC.